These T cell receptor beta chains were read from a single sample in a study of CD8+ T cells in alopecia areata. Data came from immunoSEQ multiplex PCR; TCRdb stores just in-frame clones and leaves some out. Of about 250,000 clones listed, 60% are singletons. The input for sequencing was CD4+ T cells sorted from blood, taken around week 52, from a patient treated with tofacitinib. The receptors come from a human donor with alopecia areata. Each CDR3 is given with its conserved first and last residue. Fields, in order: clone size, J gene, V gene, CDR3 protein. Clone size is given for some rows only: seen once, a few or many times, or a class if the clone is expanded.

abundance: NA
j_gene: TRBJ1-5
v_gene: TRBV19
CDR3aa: CASNTGQGRQPQHF

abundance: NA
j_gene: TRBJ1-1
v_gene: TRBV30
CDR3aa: CAWNPLQGTEAFF

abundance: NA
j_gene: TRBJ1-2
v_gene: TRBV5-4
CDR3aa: CASSLVSVDGYTF

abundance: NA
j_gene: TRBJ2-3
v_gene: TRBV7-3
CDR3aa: CASSFRQDTDTQYF

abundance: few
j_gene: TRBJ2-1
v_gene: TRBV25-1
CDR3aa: CASSELVGARHEQFF

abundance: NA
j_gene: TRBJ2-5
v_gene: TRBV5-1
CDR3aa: CASNYIRGETQYF

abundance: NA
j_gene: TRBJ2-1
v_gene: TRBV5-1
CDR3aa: CASRPGTGNNEQFF

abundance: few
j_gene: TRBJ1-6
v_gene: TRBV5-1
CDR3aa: CASSLRRSVGTDNSPLHF

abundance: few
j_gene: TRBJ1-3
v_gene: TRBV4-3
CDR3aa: CASSQAPAGTASGNTIYF

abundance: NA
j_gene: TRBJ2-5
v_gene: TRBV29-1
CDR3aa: CSVDRTETQYF

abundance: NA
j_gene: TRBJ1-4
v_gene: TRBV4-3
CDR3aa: CASSQDHQGREKLFF

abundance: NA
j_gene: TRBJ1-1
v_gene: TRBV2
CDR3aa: CASTLMNTEAFF

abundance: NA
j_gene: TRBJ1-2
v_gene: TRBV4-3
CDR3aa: CASSQRWGGGYGYTF

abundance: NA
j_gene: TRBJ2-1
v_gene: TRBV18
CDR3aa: CASSPWAPYNEQFF

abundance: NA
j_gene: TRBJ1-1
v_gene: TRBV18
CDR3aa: CASSLAQDPNTEAFF

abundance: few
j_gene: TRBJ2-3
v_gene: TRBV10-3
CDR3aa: CAIRATSTDTQYF

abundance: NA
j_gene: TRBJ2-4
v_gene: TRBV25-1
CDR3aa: CASSEGLTYYF

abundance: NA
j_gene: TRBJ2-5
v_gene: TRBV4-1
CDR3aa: CASSLRGGSGKRQETQYF

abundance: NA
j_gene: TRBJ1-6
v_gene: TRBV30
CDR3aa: CAWSSGTVYNSPLHF

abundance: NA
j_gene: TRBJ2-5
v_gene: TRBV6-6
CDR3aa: CASRRGFGETQYF

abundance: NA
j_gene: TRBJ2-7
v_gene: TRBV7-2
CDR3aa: CASSFIHPPRSHEQYF

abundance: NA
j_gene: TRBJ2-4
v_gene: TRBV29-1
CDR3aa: CSVSSKNIQYF

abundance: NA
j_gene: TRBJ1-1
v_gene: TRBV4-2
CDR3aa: CASSQATGSPNTEAFF

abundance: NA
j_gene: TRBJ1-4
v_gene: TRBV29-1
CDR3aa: CSALRGPRGEKLFF